This entry lists 26 T cell receptor beta chains sequenced from one sample in a study of cytomegalovirus exposure and HLA in healthy donors. This PCR relied on a set of 60 Vbeta primers and 13 Jbeta primers. TCRdb's copy holds only in-frame clones and misses some; the assay was immunoSEQ multiplex PCR. Found here are more than 85,000 clones, 78% of them singletons; the top ten hold around 5.3%. Input material: PBMCs. The receptors were sampled from a male donor in good health and CMV-seronegative.

The chain links TRBV6-5 to TRBJ1-1, with 11 positions matching TRBD1. Trimming removed 6 bases from V and 4 bases from J; junction bases left unmatched: 7. Germline V gene lookup returns CDR1 MNHEY and CDR2 SVGAGI. The CDR3 sequence is 15 residues long. CDR3 sequence reads: CASRADRGHSTEAFF. CDR3 nucleotides: TGTGCCAGCAGGGCGGACAGGGGGCATAGCACTGAAGCTTTCTTT.

This clone was recorded once. This chain joins TRBV27 and TRBJ2-7, with 8 bases identical to TRBD1. The germline CDR1 and CDR2 sequences are MNHEY and SMNVEV (reference sequence). The CDR3 has 15 residues. V was clipped by 5 bases and J by 5 bases; unmatched bases: 11. The DNA of the CDR3 is TGTGCCAGCAGTCCCCCCGGGACAGGACTTCACGAGCAGTACTTC. Protein product: CASSPPGTGLHEQYF.

The V and J genes are TRBV10-3 and TRBJ2-3; the match to TRBD2 covers 14 bases. CDR1 is ENHRY, CDR2 SYGVKD, per germline. The trim removed 5 bases at V and 6 bases at J, leaving 4 bases unmatched. The CDR3 has 15 residues. Here the CDR3 reads CAISPGTSGSDTQYF. The CDR3 nucleotides read TGTGCCATCAGTCCCGGGACTAGCGGGAGTGATACGCAGTATTTT.

The chain recombines TRBV7-8 with TRBJ2-7; 8 nucleotides match TRBD1. The junction had 19 bases not matched to a gene; V was cut back by 10 bases and J by 2 bases. Per germline, CDR1 SGHVS and CDR2 FQNEAQ. The CDR3 spans 17 residues. The CDR3 region has the DNA TGTGCCACACAATGGGCCAGGGGGCCCCATCCTACCTACGAGCAGTACTTC. Its protein is CATQWARGPHPTYEQYF.

This chain connects TRBV15 to TRBJ2-1; 8 bases align to TRBD2. V dropped 5 bases and J dropped 6; count of bases not matched to a gene: 12. The CDR3 is 16 amino acids. The V gene's germline CDR1 is LNHNV and CDR2 YYDKDF (reference sequence). The chain's CDR3 is CATSAIPGLGPNEQFF. The CDR3 DNA reads TGTGCCACCAGCGCTATCCCGGGACTAGGTCCCAATGAGCAGTTCTTC.

This clone was counted once. J is TRBJ2-2 and V is TRBV30; TRBD2 agrees at 8 bases. Germline V gives CDR1 GTSNPN, CDR2 SVGIG (reference sequence). V was clipped by 4 bases and J by 3 bases; unmatched bases: 22. This CDR3 comprises 20 residues. The CDR3 DNA follows: TGTGCCTGGACACCAGCGGGAGTGAAGGTAGCGCGAGTTTACACCGGGGAGCTGTTTTTT. It specifies CAWTPAGVKVARVYTGELFF.

V usage is TRBV2 and J usage is TRBJ1-5; D possibly corresponds to TRBD1 (6 bases). The CDR3 length is 15 residues. The V end lost 5 bases, the J end lost 5 bases, and 16 bases lay between the germline ends. Germline V gene sequence: CDR1 SNHLY, CDR2 FYNNEI. The CDR3 sequence is CASSIDRNDYQPQHF. As DNA, the CDR3 is TGTGCCAGCAGTATCGACAGGAATGATTATCAGCCCCAGCATTTT.

The chain has TRBV9 and TRBJ2-2; D may be TRBD1 (6 bases). The CDR3 sequence is 14 residues long. V dropped 5 bases and J dropped 3 bases, with 11 bases sitting between them. In germline, CDR1 is SGDLS, CDR2 YYNGEE. DNA for the CDR3: TGTGCCAGCAGGGGGGCAGGGGACACCGGGGAGCTGTTTTTT. It specifies CASRGAGDTGELFF.

This clone was seen many times. V is TRBV29-1 and J is TRBJ2-7; D possibly corresponds to TRBD1 (5 bases). Trimming shortened V by 2 bases and J by 3 bases, and 14 bases separated the two germline ends. CDR3 size: 14 residues. Germline CDR1 and CDR2: SQVTM and ANQGSEA. The chain's CDR3 is CSVESPGIRYEQYF. The DNA for the CDR3 is TGCAGCGTTGAAAGCCCAGGGATCCGCTACGAGCAGTACTTC.

The J gene is TRBJ2-1, the V gene TRBV6-1, with D tentatively TRBD2 (6 bases). Germline V gene sequence: CDR1 MNHNS, CDR2 SASEGT. Trimming took off 6 bases at V and 6 bases at J, with 18 bases between the two ends. This CDR3 contains 15 residues. Here the CDR3 reads CASREGGLGRNEQFF. The CDR3 DNA follows: TGTGCCAGCAGGGAGGGTGGCCTCGGTCGCAATGAGCAGTTCTTC.

The gene calls are TRBV5-4 and TRBJ1-1; D ambiguous. V was clipped by 0 bases and J by 4 bases, with 10 bases between them. Germline CDR1 SGHNT, CDR2 YYREEE (reference sequence). This CDR3 has 14 amino acids. CDR3 nucleotide sequence: TGTGCCAGCAGCTTGGAGGGTCGGGGCACTGAAGCTTTCTTT. Translation: CASSLEGRGTEAFF.

The chain uses TRBV7-2 and TRBJ2-7; TRBD1 matches at 7 bases. The V gene's germline CDR1 is SGHTA and CDR2 FQGNSA. The CDR3 is made up of 13 amino acids. V trimming: 2 bases; J trimming: 7 bases; junction bases outside the gene matches: 5. CDR3 DNA sequence: TGTGCCAGCAGCTTACGTCCGGGACAGGAGCAGTACTTC. Its protein is CASSLRPGQEQYF.

This CDR3 is CASNLGSRDTF. The CDR3 DNA follows: TGTGCCAGCAATCTAGGGAGTAGGGACACCTTC. The chain links TRBV2 to TRBJ1-2; no clear D. The CDR3 is made up of 11 amino acids. The V end was cut by 7 bases, the J end by 12 bases, with 15 bases between. Germline V gives CDR1 SNHLY, CDR2 FYNNEI. The whole variable domain, remainder taken from reference TRBV2 and TRBJ1-2, is EPEVTQTPSHQVTQMGQEVILRCVPISNHLYFYWYRQILGQKVEFLVSFYNNEISEKSEIFDDQFSVERPDGSNFTLKIRSTKLEDSAMYFCASNLGSRDTFGSGTRLTVV.

The J gene is TRBJ2-5, the V gene TRBV2; 8 bases are a match to TRBD1. Germline V gives CDR1 SNHLY, CDR2 FYNNEI. Losses at the gene ends were 7 bases for V and 0 bases for J; bases not matched to a gene: 16. CDR3 size: 18 residues. The CDR3, as DNA: TGTGCCAGCACCGACGCAGGGGGCTGGACCGAGTACCAAGAGACCCAGTACTTC. Protein: CASTDAGGWTEYQETQYF.

This chain joins TRBV6-5 and TRBJ1-5; D remains ambiguous. Trimming removed 0 bases at V and 3 bases at J, with 9 bases between. This CDR3 region has 15 residues. The germline gives CDR1 MNHEY, CDR2 SVGAGI. CDR3 bases: TGTGCCAGCAGTTACTCCTGGAGTTCCAATCAGCCCCAGCATTTT. It translates to CASSYSWSSNQPQHF.

The chain joins TRBV19 to TRBJ2-1; D not certain. The CDR3 is 12 amino acids. V dropped 1 base and J dropped 6 bases, with 4 bases sitting between them. Germline CDR1 reads LNHDA; CDR2 reads SQIVND (reference sequence). CDR3 loop: CASSIASNEQFF. CDR3 nucleotides: TGTGCCAGTAGTATAGCCTCCAATGAGCAGTTCTTC.

J is TRBJ2-1 and V is TRBV19; maybe TRBD2 (6 bases). Germline loops: CDR1 LNHDA, CDR2 SQIVND (reference sequence). V shed 4 bases and J shed 8 bases, with 12 bases lying between them. This CDR3 is built from 13 residues. CDR3 protein: CASSTREVHEQFF. DNA for the CDR3: TGTGCCAGTAGTACAAGGGAGGTGCATGAGCAGTTCTTC.

V usage is TRBV29-1 and J usage is TRBJ2-5, with D hard to call. Germline V gene lookup returns CDR1 SQVTM and CDR2 ANQGSEA. This CDR3 contains 13 residues. V lost 2 bases to trimming and J lost 0 bases, with 7 bases between them. The CDR3, as DNA: TGCAGCGTTGAATTGTGGCACCAAGAGACCCAGTACTTC. This translates into CSVELWHQETQYF.

V gene TRBV4-1 combines with J gene TRBJ1-5, with D perhaps TRBD1 (6 bases). The CDR3 sequence is 15 residues long. CDR1 and CDR2 (germline): MGHRA, YSYEKL. The ends were cut back, 0 bases at V and 6 bases at J, with 12 bases in the middle. CDR3 region: CASSQDGQYFQPQHF. DNA for the CDR3: TGCGCCAGCAGCCAAGACGGACAGTATTTTCAGCCCCAGCATTTT.

Points on this clone: Germline is not matched at one junction end, which may reflect a read error. The chain carries TRBV4-1 and TRBJ2-7; no definite D call. The germline V gene encodes CDR1 MGHRA and CDR2 YSYEKL. The CDR3 consists of 15 residues. The chain's CDR3 is CASSQEPLTLYAQYF. The CDR3 DNA reads TGCGCCAGCAGCCAAGAACCCCTGACTCTCTACGCGCAGTACTTC.

The chain couples TRBV5-1 to TRBJ2-7; 7 bases align to TRBD2. After removal of 2 bases from V and 0 bases from J, the junction contained 5 bases not matched to a gene. Looked up from germline, CDR1 is SGHRS and CDR2 is YFSETQ. The CDR3 is made up of 15 amino acids. The CDR3, as DNA: TGCGCCAGCAGCTTAAATAGCGGGTTCTCCTACGAGCAGTACTTC. It translates to CASSLNSGFSYEQYF.

The chain combines TRBV5-3 with TRBJ1-3; no firm D call. TRBV5-3 is given ORF status, its function remaining uncertain. Deletions cut 4 bases from V and 4 bases from J, with 15 bases between. The CDR3 has 15 residues. CDR3 sequence: CARSTTRRSGNTIYF. CDR3 DNA sequence: TGTGCCAGAAGCACTACCCGAAGATCGGGAAACACCATATATTTT.

This sequence joins TRBV27 and TRBJ2-5, with D tentatively TRBD1 (6 bases). The germline V gene encodes CDR1 MNHEY and CDR2 SMNVEV (reference sequence). The CDR3 is 13 amino acids. The ends were cut back, 4 bases at V and 1 base at J, with 7 bases in the middle. The CDR3 loop is CASSSDSQETQYF. CDR3 nucleotides: TGTGCCAGCAGTTCGGACAGCCAAGAGACCCAGTACTTC.

The rearrangement uses TRBV25-1 and TRBJ2-5; 9 bases fit TRBD1. Unmatched junction bases numbered 10, after V lost 6 bases and J lost 5 bases. Germline V gene data show CDR1 as MGHDK and CDR2 as SYGVNS. This CDR3 region has 15 residues. DNA of the CDR3: TGTGCCAGCAGCCCGGGACAGGGTCCATGGGAGACCCAGTACTTC. Translated, it gives CASSPGQGPWETQYF.

In regard to this clone: One end of the junction varies from germline; a read error may be responsible. This rearrangement joins TRBV7-9 to TRBJ2-2; D is perhaps TRBD1 (6 bases). Germline values: CDR1 SEHNR, CDR2 FQNEAQ (reference sequence). The CDR3 extends over 16 amino acids. The CDR3 sequence is CSSSVAWGLDTGELFF. The CDR3 DNA follows: TGTTCCAGCAGCGTGGCATGGGGGCTTGACACCGGGGAGCTGTTTTTT.

This clone was seen only once. This chain uses TRBV11-2 with TRBJ2-5; 8 bases align to TRBD2. The closer fit of TRBJ2-7 to the DNA end suggests the J call may be wrong. The CDR3 has 15 residues. Germline V lookup: CDR1 SGHAT, CDR2 FQNNGV. This CDR3 reads CASSLARGGQGEQYF. CDR3 in DNA: TGTGCCAGCAGCTTAGCCCGGGGGGGGCAGGGCGAGCAGTACTTC.